A single sample is the source of the 17 T cell receptor beta chains below, sequenced in a study of human T cells and chemical hapten exposure. Time point noted: patch test 2, 6 weeks after DPC sensitization. Treatment given: therapeutic diphenylcyclopropenone sensitization with weekly scalp DPC. TCRdb re-derived calls from the RACE reads in MiXCR, one entry per CDR3 protein. The profile covers about 380,000 distinct CDR3 sequences, with just under 6.5% appearing a single time and less than 6.5% taken by the ten largest. Sequences were derived from whole blood, sampled in connection with sensitization to the hapten diphenylcyclopropenone (DPC). These receptors all come from a woman between 18 and 29 years old with alopecia areata. Some clones in this sample may be carry-over from other donors' samples.

This clonotype was observed a handful of times. The V and J genes are TRBV20-1 and TRBJ2-5; 13 bases align to TRBD2. The length of the CDR3 is 15 residues. V dropped 5 bases and J dropped 1; count of bases not matched to a gene: 4. In germline, CDR1 is DFQATT, CDR2 SNEGSKA (reference sequence). DNA for the CDR3: TGCAGTGCTTGGACTAGCGGGGGATCCCAAGAGACCCAGTACTTC. It codes for CSAWTSGGSQETQYF.

With respect to this clonotype: A read error may explain this, as a much larger clone is one base away. The chain couples TRBV29-1 to TRBJ1-1; 7 nucleotides agree with TRBD1. There are 13 residues in the CDR3. The germline V gene encodes CDR1 SQVTM and CDR2 ANQGSEA. J was trimmed by 4 bases and V by 7 bases; bases with no gene match: 9. The CDR3 nucleotides read TGCAGCGCAGGAGGGGGCCGGTGCACTGAAGCTTTCTTT. Translated, it gives CSAGGGRCTEAFF.

The chain is built from TRBV5-1 and TRBJ1-5; the match to TRBD1 covers 12 bases. This CDR3 is built from 15 residues. The germline V gene has CDR1 SGHRS and CDR2 YFSETQ. Unmatched junction bases numbered 2, after V lost 0 bases and J lost 7 bases. For the CDR3, the DNA is TGCGCCAGCAGCTTGGCCGGGACAGGGGGCCAGCCCCAGCATTTT. Amino acids: CASSLAGTGGQPQHF.

This clonotype turned up a few times. The genes are TRBV7-9 and TRBJ2-5; tentative D call: TRBD2 (6 bases). Germline CDR1 and CDR2: SEHNR and FQNEAQ (reference sequence). There are 15 residues in the CDR3. V was trimmed by 1 base and J by 4 bases, leaving 13 bases between them. CDR3 nucleotides: TGTGCCAGCAGCTTAGTTGGCGGGGAAGCAGAGACCCAGTACTTC. Its translation: CASSLVGGEAETQYF.

There are many counts of this clonotype. The chain combines TRBV28 with TRBJ2-3, with a possible D match to TRBD2 (6 bases). The CDR3 is made up of 16 amino acids. The V end lost 5 bases, the J end lost 3 bases, and 18 bases lay between the germline ends. Germline assignment: CDR1 MDHEN and CDR2 SYDVKM. The CDR3 spells CASSQAGSSRTDTQYF. The CDR3 nucleotides are TGTGCCAGCAGTCAAGCGGGTTCCTCCAGGACAGATACGCAGTATTTT.

This clonotype appeared a few times. The chain uses TRBV7-2 and TRBJ1-4; D call uncertain. Germline values: CDR1 SGHTA, CDR2 FQGNSA. This CDR3 has 15 residues. The germline V and J ends were trimmed by 1 base and 4 bases, with 10 bases remaining between them. CDR3 sequence (DNA): TGTGCCAGCAGCTTAGTGCGCGGTAGTAATGAAAAACTGTTTTTT. Translation: CASSLVRGSNEKLFF.

The table lists this clonotype with many counts. This chain links TRBV5-1 with TRBJ1-2; D call uncertain. The CDR3 consists of 15 residues. The germline V gene has CDR1 SGHRS and CDR2 YFSETQ. Trimming took off 0 bases at V and 8 bases at J, with 17 bases between the two ends. CDR3 bases: TGCGCCAGCAGCTTGGACGGCAGTTCGTCTGGCGGCTACACCTTC. Protein product: CASSLDGSSSGGYTF.

This clonotype showed up many times. This chain joins TRBV6-5 and TRBJ1-4, with 7 bases that match TRBD1. From germline, CDR1 is MNHEY and CDR2 SVGAGI. V trimming: 0 bases; J trimming: 8 bases; junction bases outside the gene matches: 6. This CDR3 region has 15 residues. The CDR3 sequence is CASSYSRGGREKLFF. The DNA of the CDR3 is TGTGCCAGCAGTTACTCTCGAGGGGGCCGCGAAAAACTGTTTTTT.

The CDR3 region has the DNA TGTGCCAGCAGTTCCGGGGATACCCAAGAGACCCAGTACTTC. This sequence encodes CASSSGDTQETQYF. The chain uses TRBV28 and TRBJ2-5; tentatively, D is TRBD2 (5 bases). In germline, CDR1 is MDHEN, CDR2 SYDVKM. The CDR3 has 14 amino acids. The ends were cut back, 4 bases at V and 1 base at J, with 10 bases in the middle. The variable domain in full, completed from reference TRBV28 and TRBJ2-5, reads DVKVTQSSRYLVKRTGEKVFLECVQDMDHENMFWYRQDPGLGLRLIYFSYDVKMKEKGDIPEGYSVSREKKERFSLILESASTNQTSMYLCASSSGDTQETQYFGPGTRLLVL.

The V call is TRBV9, the J call TRBJ2-2; D call uncertain. Germline lookup yields CDR1 SGDLS and CDR2 YYNGEE. The CDR3 spans 14 residues. V lost 5 bases, J lost 0 bases, and 8 bases lay in between. CDR3 coding DNA: TGTGCCAGCAGTGCCCGCTCGAACACCGGGGAGCTGTTTTTT. This codes for CASSARSNTGELFF.

This rearrangement joins TRBV5-6 to TRBJ2-7; TRBD1 or TRBD2 may be the D gene (5 bases each). The CDR3 length is 13 residues. CDR1 and CDR2 from the germline V gene are SGHDT and YYEEEE. Trimming left V 0 bases short and J 9 bases short, with 13 bases between. CDR3 DNA sequence: TGTGCCAGCAGCTTGGGTCGGGGCCGGGGGCAGTACTTC. Its translation is CASSLGRGRGQYF.

Many counts were recorded for this clonotype. The chain employs TRBV29-1 and TRBJ2-2; possibly TRBD2 for D (6 bases). Germline V gene lookup returns CDR1 SQVTM and CDR2 ANQGSEA. V lost 7 bases, J lost 1 base, and 7 bases lay in between. The CDR3 covers 12 residues. The CDR3 nucleotides are TGCAGCGGGCGGGAGAACACCGGGGAGCTGTTTTTT. This translates into CSGRENTGELFF.

This clonotype was seen a handful of times. The chain's CDR3 is CASSPGPDNSPLHF. Here the CDR3 DNA reads TGTGCCAGCAGCCCCGGGCCCGATAATTCACCCCTCCACTTT. The genes are TRBV7-2 and TRBJ1-6; D call uncertain. The length of the CDR3 is 14 residues. Trimming took off 5 bases at V and 5 bases at J, with 10 bases between the two ends. Germline V gene sequence: CDR1 SGHTA, CDR2 FQGNSA.

This clonotype has just a few counts. The V call is TRBV6-6, the J call TRBJ2-3; D may be TRBD2 (6 bases). Germline V gene lookup returns CDR1 MNHNY and CDR2 SVGAGI (reference sequence). V gave up 8 bases and J gave up 0 bases, with 12 bases separating them. The CDR3 is 14 amino acids. The chain's CDR3 is CASVGDSSTDTQYF. The CDR3 DNA reads TGTGCCAGCGTCGGGGACTCAAGCACAGATACGCAGTATTTT.

This clonotype has a count of ten or more. This chain connects TRBV7-9 to TRBJ2-1; 11 bases map to TRBD1. The CDR3 contains 16 residues. Per germline, CDR1 SEHNR and CDR2 FQNEAQ (reference sequence). Germline trimming cut 7 bases from V and 3 bases from J; bases unmatched to any gene: 8. The CDR3, as DNA: TGTGCCAGCACTCTCGGGACAGGGGGTATCTACAATGAGCAGTTCTTC. Translation gives CASTLGTGGIYNEQFF.

This clonotype was detected many times. V usage is TRBV7-6 and J usage is TRBJ2-5; TRBD2 aligns across 10 bases. Germline assignment: CDR1 SGHVS and CDR2 FNYEAQ. The junction had 5 bases not matched to a gene; V was cut back by 2 bases and J by 2 bases. The CDR3 extends over 16 amino acids. DNA for the CDR3: TGTGCCAGCAGCTTACTAAGCGGGGGGGGGCAAGAGACCCAGTACTTC. It encodes CASSLLSGGGQETQYF.

This clonotype was detected only a few times. The chain uses TRBV20-1 and TRBJ1-6, with D possibly being TRBD1 (5 bases). CDR3 length equals 15 residues. The germline V and J ends were trimmed by 2 bases and 7 bases, with 15 bases remaining between them. The germline V gene encodes CDR1 DFQATT and CDR2 SNEGSKA (reference sequence). CDR3 in DNA: TGCAGTGCTAGACGAGGGGCATCTCGGAATTCACCCCTCCACTTT. Encoded protein: CSARRGASRNSPLHF.